A selection of T cell receptor beta chains follows, all from one sample in a study of T cell changes during pregnancy in multiple sclerosis. The table came from immunoSEQ multiplex PCR; TCRdb's copy has only in-frame clones and leaves some out. The repertoire has some 38,000 clones, 94% of them found once; the top ten carry about 0.39%. The sample in question was CD4+ T cells from peripheral blood mononuclear cells, obtained in the second trimester of pregnancy. Source of these receptors: a female donor with multiple sclerosis, enrolled in a pregnancy study. The CDR3 runs from the conserved cysteine through the conserved F or W. A D gene is named only where the DNA matches it firmly. The size field is filled for only some rows; it gives once, few, many or a size class.

d_call,clone_size,j_call,v_call,cdr3_aa,cdr3_nt
TRBD1,once,TRBJ1-4,TRBV19,CASTRQGAHEKLFF,TGTGCCAGTACCAGACAGGGGGCGCATGAAAAACTGTTTTTT
-,-,TRBJ2-2,TRBV29-1,CSAMGLLTGELFF,TGCAGCGCAATGGGACTGCTCACCGGGGAGCTGTTTTTT
TRBD2,-,TRBJ2-3,TRBV5-5,CASSHTSASTDTQYF,TGTGCCAGCAGCCACACTAGCGCAAGCACAGATACGCAGTATTTT
-,-,TRBJ1-3,TRBV5-1,CASSLNQGSPGNTIYF,TGCGCCAGCAGCTTGAATCAGGGGTCCCCCGGAAACACCATATATTTT
TRBD1,-,TRBJ1-1,TRBV28,CASSSLGTGEAFF,TGTGCCAGCAGCTCCTTGGGGACAGGAGAAGCTTTCTTT
TRBD1,-,TRBJ1-2,TRBV7-8,CASSLSRGQSSGYTF,TGTGCCAGCAGCTTATCCCGGGGACAGTCTAGTGGCTACACCTTC
-,-,TRBJ1-5,TRBV7-2,CASSSSGNQPQHF,TGTGCCAGCAGCTCCAGCGGTAATCAGCCCCAGCATTTT
-,-,TRBJ2-2,TRBV28,CASSGVNTGELFF,TGTGCCAGCAGTGGAGTGAACACCGGGGAGCTGTTTTTT
-,-,TRBJ2-7,TRBV6-1,CASSYDRYEQYF,TGTGCCAGCAGCTACGACAGATACGAGCAGTACTTC
-,-,TRBJ1-1,TRBV28,CASSFTGQAFF,TGTGCCAGCAGTTTTACAGGGCAAGCTTTCTTT
TRBD1,-,TRBJ2-1,TRBV18,CASSPSPGQGANEQFF,TGTGCCAGCTCACCATCTCCCGGACAGGGGGCCAATGAGCAGTTCTTC
-,-,TRBJ1-1,TRBV7-8,CASSPDRRAMNTGAFF,TGTGCCAGCAGCCCCGACAGGCGGGCTATGAACACTGGAGCTTTCTTT
-,-,TRBJ2-7,TRBV6-4,CASVKDFWEQYF,TGTGCCAGCGTAAAGGACTTCTGGGAGCAGTACTTC
TRBD1,-,TRBJ1-1,TRBV7-6,CASSLRTGNTEAFF,TGTGCCAGCAGCCTCCGGACAGGGAACACTGAAGCTTTCTTT
TRBD2,-,TRBJ2-3,TRBV7-9,CASSAATGLATDTQYF,TGTGCCAGCAGCGCAGCGACGGGACTAGCGACAGATACGCAGTATTTT
-,-,TRBJ2-7,TRBV29-1,CSVEWTPYEQYF,TGCAGCGTTGAGTGGACACCCTACGAGCAGTACTTC
TRBD2,-,TRBJ2-1,TRBV9,CASSVARLAAYNEQFF,TGTGCCAGCAGCGTAGCTCGCCTAGCGGCCTACAATGAGCAGTTCTTC
-,-,TRBJ2-3,TRBV29-1,CSLNQGGQDTQYF,TGCAGCCTAAATCAGGGGGGCCAAGATACGCAGTATTTT
TRBD1,once,TRBJ1-5,TRBV25-1,CAYSTGDRGNQPQHF,TGTGCTTACTCTACCGGGGACAGGGGCAATCAGCCCCAGCATTTT
-,-,TRBJ1-2,TRBV7-9,CASSTPTRVTTNYGYTF,TGTGCCAGCAGCACCCCAACTAGAGTGACCACTAACTATGGCTACACCTTC
TRBD1,once,TRBJ2-7,TRBV11-2,CASSLSTGYEQYF,TGTGCCAGCAGCTTATCGACAGGGTACGAGCAGTACTTC
-,-,TRBJ1-5,TRBV6-6,CASSYSGQGNQPQHF,TGTGCCAGCAGTTACTCCGGCCAGGGCAATCAGCCCCAGCATTTT
-,-,TRBJ2-4,TRBV19,CASSIPGKAKNIQYF,TGTGCCAGTAGTATTCCCGGGAAAGCCAAAAACATTCAGTACTTC
-,-,TRBJ2-1,TRBV5-1,CASSLGGAGYNEQFF,TGCGCCAGCAGCTTGGGGGGAGCTGGGTACAATGAGCAGTTCTTC
-,-,TRBJ1-2,TRBV7-2,CASSLRGGYGYTF,TGTGCCAGCAGCTTGCGGGGCGGGTATGGCTACACCTTC
TRBD2,-,TRBJ2-1,TRBV7-8,CASSLGLAGASYNEQFF,TGTGCCAGCAGCTTGGGACTAGCGGGGGCCTCCTACAATGAGCAGTTCTTC
TRBD1,once,TRBJ1-5,TRBV28,CASSPGTGLQPQHF,TGTGCCAGCAGCCCCGGGACAGGGTTGCAGCCCCAGCATTTT
-,once,TRBJ2-2,TRBV9,CASSVANRGAGELFF,TGTGCCAGCAGCGTAGCTAATCGAGGCGCCGGGGAGCTGTTTTTT
TRBD1,-,TRBJ1-2,TRBV6-1,CASTAGQGKRGYTF,TGTGCCAGCACTGCCGGACAGGGAAAGCGTGGCTACACCTTC
TRBD1,-,TRBJ1-5,TRBV6-6,CASSLTGIGSNQPQHF,TGTGCCAGCAGTTTGACAGGGATTGGAAGCAATCAGCCCCAGCATTTT
-,-,TRBJ2-5,TRBV18,CASSPPGGETQYF,TGTGCCAGCTCACCACCGGGGGGAGAGACCCAGTACTTC
TRBD2,-,TRBJ2-2,TRBV19,CASSLLGGRRGNTGELFF,TGTGCCAGTAGCTTGTTGGGGGGGAGGAGAGGGAACACCGGGGAGCTGTTTTTT
-,-,TRBJ2-1,TRBV10-3,CAISESQYNEQFF,TGTGCCATCAGTGAGTCTCAGTACAATGAGCAGTTCTTC